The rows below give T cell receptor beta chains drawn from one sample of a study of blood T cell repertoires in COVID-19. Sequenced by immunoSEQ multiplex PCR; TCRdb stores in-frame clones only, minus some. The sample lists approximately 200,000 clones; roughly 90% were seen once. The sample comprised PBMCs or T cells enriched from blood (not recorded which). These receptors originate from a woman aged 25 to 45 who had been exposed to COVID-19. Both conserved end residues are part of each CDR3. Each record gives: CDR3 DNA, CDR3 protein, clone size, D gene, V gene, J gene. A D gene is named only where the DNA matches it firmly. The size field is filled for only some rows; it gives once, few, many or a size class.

TGTGCCAGCAGCACGCAAGACAGGGGACAGCCCCAGCATTTT	CASSTQDRGQPQHF	-	TRBD1	TRBV7-8	TRBJ1-5
TGTGCCAGCAGTTTCGGCACAGCCTACGAGCAGTACTTC	CASSFGTAYEQYF	-	-	TRBV27	TRBJ2-7
TGTGCCAGCAGCCGTCCGGGGGAGAAAAAGCCCCAGCATTTT	CASSRPGEKKPQHF	-	-	TRBV7-8	TRBJ1-5
TGTGCCAGTAGAGATCCGGGACAGGTCGTCTATGGCTACACCTTC	CASRDPGQVVYGYTF	-	TRBD1	TRBV19	TRBJ1-2
TGTGCCAGCAGCTCACCGCTCGGGCGGGCTAGCACAGATACGCAGTATTTT	CASSSPLGRASTDTQYF	-	-	TRBV7-8	TRBJ2-3
TGTGCCAGCAGCCGGAGCGGACAGGGGGCATTGGGCTACACCTTC	CASSRSGQGALGYTF	-	TRBD1	TRBV27	TRBJ1-2
TGTGCCAGCAGCTTGTGGTGGGGGACACACCCTTATGGCTACACCTTC	CASSLWWGTHPYGYTF	-	-	TRBV5-6	TRBJ1-2
TGTGCCAGCAGCTTCGGACAGGGTGGCTACACCTTC	CASSFGQGGYTF	-	TRBD1	TRBV11-2	TRBJ1-2
TGTGCCAGCAGCTTAGATCTTGGGGCTAACACTGAAGCTTTCTTT	CASSLDLGANTEAFF	-	-	TRBV11-3	TRBJ1-1
TGTGCCAGTAGTGAAGAGTCCAACTCACCCCTCCACTTT	CASSEESNSPLHF	-	-	TRBV19	TRBJ1-6
TGTGCCAGCTCACCACCAGCGGCGCCGTACAATGAGCAGTTCTTC	CASSPPAAPYNEQFF	-	-	TRBV18	TRBJ2-1
TGTGCCAGCAGCTTCCCTAGCACAGATACGCAGTATTTT	CASSFPSTDTQYF	once	-	TRBV13	TRBJ2-3
TGTGCCAGTAGTCCCGCGGGCAGGGGGCTGGACAATGAGCAGTTCTTC	CASSPAGRGLDNEQFF	-	TRBD1	TRBV19	TRBJ2-1
TGTGCCAGCAGCTCCCGAAGGACAAAAAACTATGGCTACACCTTC	CASSSRRTKNYGYTF	-	-	TRBV21-1	TRBJ1-2
TGTGCCAGCAGCTCGGACAGGGGCAAAGCTAACTATGGCTACACCTTC	CASSSDRGKANYGYTF	-	TRBD1	TRBV7-9	TRBJ1-2
TGTGCCAGCAGCACCAGGGGAGTTCAGCCCCAGCATTTT	CASSTRGVQPQHF	-	-	TRBV7-8	TRBJ1-5
TGTGCCAGCAGTGAAGCGGGGCGGCAGCAGCCCCAGCATTTT	CASSEAGRQQPQHF	few	-	TRBV6-1	TRBJ1-5
TGTGCCAGCAGACCGGGTTTCGGGACAGCGAATTCACCCCTCCACTTT	CASRPGFGTANSPLHF	-	TRBD1	TRBV27	TRBJ1-6
TGTGCCAGCAGCCATGAGACAGGGATGTTGGGGGAGCTGTTTTTT	CASSHETGMLGELFF	-	TRBD1	TRBV7-7	TRBJ2-2
TGTGCCAGCAGCTCAACCATTCTCCCGGGACAGGGTGGCTACACCTTC	CASSSTILPGQGGYTF	-	TRBD1	TRBV6-2/TRBV6-3	TRBJ1-2
TGTGCCAGTAGTACTAGACAGGGGCTTAATTCACCCCTCCACTTT	CASSTRQGLNSPLHF	-	TRBD1	TRBV19	TRBJ1-6
TGTGCCAGCGTCCTACAGGCCCCGAACACTGAAGCTTTCTTT	CASVLQAPNTEAFF	-	-	TRBV7-8	TRBJ1-1
TGTGCCACCAGCAGGCTATATGACAGGGCCGAAAATTCACCCCTCCACTTT	CATSRLYDRAENSPLHF	-	TRBD1	TRBV15	TRBJ1-6
TGTGCCAGCAGTTACCGCCCAGGACAGGAGAGGGTTAAGTCGGGGACCTACGAGCAGTACTTC	CASSYRPGQERVKSGTYEQYF	-	TRBD1	TRBV6-2/TRBV6-3	TRBJ2-7
TGTGCCAGCGGACTTACCTTCACAGATACGCAGTATTTT	CASGLTFTDTQYF	-	-	TRBV7-2	TRBJ2-3
TGTGCCAGCAGCCAAGCCGGGCGACAGGGCGCAACCGGGGAGCTGTTTTTT	CASSQAGRQGATGELFF	-	TRBD1	TRBV3-1/TRBV3-2	TRBJ2-2
TGTGCCAGCAGTCTCCTAGGGGACACTGAAGCTTTCTTT	CASSLLGDTEAFF	once	-	TRBV27	TRBJ1-1
TGCGCCAGCAGTGGGACAAACACCGGGGAGCTGTTTTTT	CASSGTNTGELFF	-	-	TRBV10-1	TRBJ2-2
TGTGCTAGCAGCCCCGGAGGGGCCGGGGCAGATACGCAGTATTTT	CASSPGGAGADTQYF	-	-	TRBV7-7	TRBJ2-3
TGTGCCAGCAGTTTAGAGATAGGGTGGCAGGGTGGCTACACCTTC	CASSLEIGWQGGYTF	-	-	TRBV27	TRBJ1-2
TGCGCCAGCAGCTTCCAGGGACAATACTCCTACAATGAGCAGTTCTTC	CASSFQGQYSYNEQFF	-	-	TRBV5-1	TRBJ2-1
TGTGCCAGCAGCCCGAGGTACAATGAGCAGTTCTTC	CASSPRYNEQFF	-	-	TRBV7-8	TRBJ2-1
TGCGCCAGCAGCTCACAGGGCCCCAATCAGCCCCAGCATTTT	CASSSQGPNQPQHF	-	-	TRBV5-1	TRBJ1-5
TGCGCCAGCAGCTTGGCAGGGCCTCAGCCCCAGCATTTT	CASSLAGPQPQHF	-	-	TRBV5-1	TRBJ1-5
TGTGCCACCAGCAGGCCGTACTACAGGGGATTAGGGGGGAATTCACCCCTCCACTTT	CATSRPYYRGLGGNSPLHF	once	TRBD1	TRBV15	TRBJ1-6
TGTGCCAGCAGCTATGACTTTAACTATGGCTACACCTTC	CASSYDFNYGYTF	-	-	TRBV6-5	TRBJ1-2
TGTGCCAGCTCACCACGGGCAGGGGAAAATGAGCAGTTCTTC	CASSPRAGENEQFF	-	-	TRBV18	TRBJ2-1
TGTGCCAGCAGTTACTCGTATTCTGAAGCTTTCTTT	CASSYSYSEAFF	-	-	TRBV6-2/TRBV6-3	TRBJ1-1
TGTGCCAGCAGCTTTGGGACAGGGCTCCACGAGCAGTACTTC	CASSFGTGLHEQYF	-	TRBD1	TRBV11-2	TRBJ2-7
TGTGCCAGCATCCCCGGGGGGGTCAATGAGCAGTTCTTC	CASIPGGVNEQFF	once	TRBD2	TRBV7-2	TRBJ2-1
TGCGCCAGCAGCTTGGAGGGGTCTGATGGCTACGAGCAGTACTTC	CASSLEGSDGYEQYF	-	-	TRBV5-1	TRBJ2-7
TGTGCCTCCCAGGTCAACTATGGCTACACCTTC	CASQVNYGYTF	-	-	TRBV30	TRBJ1-2
TGTGCCATCAGTGATCGACAGGGGGAGGATGGCTACACCTTC	CAISDRQGEDGYTF	-	TRBD1	TRBV10-3	TRBJ1-2